This T cell receptor (beta chain) was observed in a study of Ad26.COV2.S vaccination and SARS-CoV-2 variants. Study details: Among those in the COV1001 Ad26.COV2.S trial arm was the donor.

This table comes from immunoSEQ multiplex PCR, and its TCRdb copy is limited to in-frame clones, with some not included. The data contain roughly 350,000 clones, 75% to 90% of them singletons. The CDR3 totals 10 residues. Treatment denoted: roughly 20 received Ad26.COV2.S at low or high dose, single or two shots; about 5 received placebo; per-sample allocation not given. The investigators took samples on day 63 after the first vaccine or placebo injection. The J gene is TRBJ2-7, the V gene TRBV21-1. TRBV21-1 is recorded as a pseudogene. This clonotype was obtained from a person between 18 and 65 years old who received the Ad26.COV2.S COVID-19 vaccine or a placebo. The sample in question was peripheral blood, obtained in a trial of Ad26.COV2.S vaccine versus placebo. CDR3 in amino acids: CASSKGEQYF. In DNA form, the CDR3 reads TGTGCCAGCAGCAAAGGCGAGCAGTACTTC.